This TCR beta chain was recorded in a study of shared clonotypes between healthy human individuals. On the study more broadly: Two female and a few male donors aged 18 to 49 were enrolled.

Germline V gives CDR1 MDHEN, CDR2 SYDVKM. The ends were cut back, 3 bases at V and 5 bases at J, with 15 bases in the middle. The CDR3 contains 15 residues. Assay: immunoSEQ multiplex PCR; the TCRdb copy retains only in-frame clones and omits some. This repertoire shows approximately 2,000,000 clones, around 95% found once; its top ten account for approximately 1.6%. Cells designated naive CD8 were CD45RO-negative and were positively selected for CCR7, with terminally differentiated effector memory CD45RA+ cells excluded. V usage is TRBV28 and J usage is TRBJ2-3; tentatively, D is TRBD2 (6 bases). Sequencing was carried out using naive CD8+ T cells from PBMCs. This TCR was sampled from a young man in good health. Some clones in this sample may be carry-over from other donors' samples. The CDR3 sequence is CASSLGLGRLDTQYF. CDR3 DNA: TGTGCCAGCAGTTTGGGCTTGGGGAGGTTAGATACGCAGTATTTT.